The clone carrying this T cell receptor beta chain is classed as medium-sized (0.01 to 0.1%). Its antigen remains unidentified. Time point noted: sample taken at primary tumor resection. Sequencing was performed on whole RNA extracted from tumor and nontumor lung tissue, or from frozen PBMC, and the material was left unsorted. TCRdb analysed the 5' RACE reads with MiXCR anew, one entry per CDR3 protein. The table records 8,000 or so distinct CDR3 sequences, roughly a tenth of them present only once. The data were obtained in a study of spatial heterogeneity in lung cancer. Findings of the study overall: The number of expanded tumor alpha and beta chains correlated with mutation number.

This specimen was lung tumor tissue, taken at surgery. This sequence was found in a male donor with early-stage non-small cell lung cancer.

DNA of the CDR3: TGTGCCAGCAGCCAATCAGTGACAGGTGGCTTTGGCTACACCTTC. Its translation: CASSQSVTGGFGYTF. This chain joins TRBV4-2 and TRBJ1-2, with TRBD1 as a possible D gene (6 bases). The CDR3 covers 15 residues. Between the trimmed V and J ends, which lost 2 bases and 7 bases, there was a span of 17 bases. Germline V gene data show CDR1 as LGHNA and CDR2 as YNFKEQ.